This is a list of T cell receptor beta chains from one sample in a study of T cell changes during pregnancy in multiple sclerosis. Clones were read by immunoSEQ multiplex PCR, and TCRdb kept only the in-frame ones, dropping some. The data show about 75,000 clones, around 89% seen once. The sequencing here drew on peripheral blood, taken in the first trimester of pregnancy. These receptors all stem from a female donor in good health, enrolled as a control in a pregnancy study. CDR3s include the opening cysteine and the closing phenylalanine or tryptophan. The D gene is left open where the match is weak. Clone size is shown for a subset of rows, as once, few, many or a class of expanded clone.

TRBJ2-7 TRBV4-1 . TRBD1 TGCGCCAGCAGCAAAGATCCGGGACAGGCTTCCTCCTACGAGCAGTACTTC CASSKDPGQASSYEQYF
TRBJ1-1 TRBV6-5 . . TGTGCCAGCAGTTACTCGACCCCGGGTAGCGGCACTGAAGCTTTCTTT CASSYSTPGSGTEAFF
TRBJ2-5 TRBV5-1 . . TGCGCCAGCAGCTTGGCGTTAGGGACTGGGGAGACCCAGTACTTC CASSLALGTGETQYF
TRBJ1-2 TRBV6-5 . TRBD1 TGTGCCAGCAGTTACTCGACAGGGTTCGGAGGCTACACCTTC CASSYSTGFGGYTF
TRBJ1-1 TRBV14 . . TGTGCCAGCAGCCGATACAGGACAGTACTGAACACTGAAGCTTTCTTT CASSRYRTVLNTEAFF
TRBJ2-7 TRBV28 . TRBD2 TGTGCCAGCAGTTTATTCCCGGGAGCGGGACTGCAGCAGTACTTC CASSLFPGAGLQQYF
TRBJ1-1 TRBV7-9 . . TGTGCCAGCAGCGCGCCCGGGACTGCGAACACTGAAGCTTTCTTT CASSAPGTANTEAFF
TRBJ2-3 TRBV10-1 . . TGCGCCAGCAGTGACCCTAGTCGTACAGATACGCAGTATTTT CASSDPSRTDTQYF
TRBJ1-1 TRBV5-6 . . TGTGCCAGCAGCTTTATAGTTCGTGCGGTGAACACTGAAGCTTTCTTT CASSFIVRAVNTEAFF
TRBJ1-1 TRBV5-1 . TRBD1 TGCGCCAGCAGCTTGTGGCCTACAGGGGGCCCGGTGAACACTGAAGCTTTCTTT CASSLWPTGGPVNTEAFF
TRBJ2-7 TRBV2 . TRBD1 TGTGCCAGCAGCGGACAGGGTTACGAGCAGTACTTC CASSGQGYEQYF
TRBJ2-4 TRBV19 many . TGTGCCAGTAGGCCACAGGGAGGGGAAAACATTCAGTACTTC CASRPQGGENIQYF
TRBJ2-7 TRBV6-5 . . TGTGCCAGCAGTTACACCGGCGGGGGCGGGTACGAGCAGTACTTC CASSYTGGGGYEQYF
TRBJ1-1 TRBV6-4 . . TGTGCCAGCAGTGAAGGCAGGGGGAACACTGAAGCTTTCTTT CASSEGRGNTEAFF
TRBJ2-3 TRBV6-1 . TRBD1 TGTGCCAGCAGGGGACAGGGCACAGATACGCAGTATTTT CASRGQGTDTQYF
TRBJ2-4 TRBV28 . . TGTGCCAGCGTGCAGCGGCTAGCCAAAAACATTCAGTACTTC CASVQRLAKNIQYF
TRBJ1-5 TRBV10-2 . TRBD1 TGCGCCAGCAGGGAGACAGGGCTTAACAATCAGCCCCAGCATTTT CASRETGLNNQPQHF
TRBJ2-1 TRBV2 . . TGTGCCAGCAAAGAGAGGACTGGGTCACCTACCTACAATGAGCAGTTCTTC CASKERTGSPTYNEQFF
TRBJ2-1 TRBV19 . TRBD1 TGTGCCAGTAGTATAGAGGGACAGGGGATTTGGAATGAGCAGTTCTTC CASSIEGQGIWNEQFF
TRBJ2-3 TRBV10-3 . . TGTGCCGGGGGGGCGGGGCTTAGCACAGATACGCAGTATTTT CAGGAGLSTDTQYF
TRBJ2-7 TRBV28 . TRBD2 TGTGCCAGCAGTCTCCGACTAGCGGGAGGCCTCTACGAGCAGTACTTC CASSLRLAGGLYEQYF
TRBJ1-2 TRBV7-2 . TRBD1 TGTGCCAGCAGCTTAGTATCACAGGGGAATTATGGCTACACCTTC CASSLVSQGNYGYTF
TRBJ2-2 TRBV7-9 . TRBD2 TGTGCCAGCAGCAGGGGACTAGCGGGAATTTACACCGGGGAGCTGTTTTTT CASSRGLAGIYTGELFF
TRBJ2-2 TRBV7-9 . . TGTGCCAGCAGCTTCGCGGCCGAGGAGCTGTTTTTT CASSFAAEELFF
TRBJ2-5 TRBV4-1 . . TGCGCCAGCAGCCTTACCCGGACAGTCACCCAAGAGACCCAGTACTTC CASSLTRTVTQETQYF
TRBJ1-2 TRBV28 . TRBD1 TGTGCCAGCAGTTTCCCCCACAGGGGCCCTACTAACTATGGCTACACCTTC CASSFPHRGPTNYGYTF
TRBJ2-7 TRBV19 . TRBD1 TGTGCCAGTACTCATCGGGGACAGGGTATCTACGAGCAGTACTTC CASTHRGQGIYEQYF
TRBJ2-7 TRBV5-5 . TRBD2 TGTGCCAGCAGCTTCTTACTAGCGGGAGGCTACGAGCAGTACTTC CASSFLLAGGYEQYF